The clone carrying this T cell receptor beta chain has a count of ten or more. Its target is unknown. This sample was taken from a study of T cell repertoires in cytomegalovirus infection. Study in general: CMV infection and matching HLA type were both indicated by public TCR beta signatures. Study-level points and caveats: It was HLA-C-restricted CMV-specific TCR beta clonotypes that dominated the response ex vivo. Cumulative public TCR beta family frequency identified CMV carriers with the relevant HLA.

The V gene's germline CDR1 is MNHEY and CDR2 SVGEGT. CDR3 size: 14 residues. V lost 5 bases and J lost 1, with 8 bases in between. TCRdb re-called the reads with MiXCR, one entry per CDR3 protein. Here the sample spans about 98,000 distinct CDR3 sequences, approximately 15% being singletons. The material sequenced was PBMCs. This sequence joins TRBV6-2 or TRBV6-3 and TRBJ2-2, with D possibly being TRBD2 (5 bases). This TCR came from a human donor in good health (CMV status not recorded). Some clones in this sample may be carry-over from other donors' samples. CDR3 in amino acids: CASSTRLNTGELFF. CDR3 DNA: TGTGCCAGCAGTACTAGATTGAACACCGGGGAGCTGTTTTTT.